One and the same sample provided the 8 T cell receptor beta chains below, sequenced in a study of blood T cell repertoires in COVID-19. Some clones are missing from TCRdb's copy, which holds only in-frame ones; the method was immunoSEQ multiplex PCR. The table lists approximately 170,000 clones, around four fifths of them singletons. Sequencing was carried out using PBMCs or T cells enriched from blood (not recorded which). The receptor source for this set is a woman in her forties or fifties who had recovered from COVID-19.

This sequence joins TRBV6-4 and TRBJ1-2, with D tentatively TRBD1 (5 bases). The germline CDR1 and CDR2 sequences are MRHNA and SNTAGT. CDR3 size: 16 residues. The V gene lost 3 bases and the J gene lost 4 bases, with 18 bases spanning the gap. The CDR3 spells CASSEGPAPLGYGYTF. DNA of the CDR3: TGTGCCAGCAGTGAGGGGCCGGCCCCTCTCGGCTATGGCTACACCTTC.

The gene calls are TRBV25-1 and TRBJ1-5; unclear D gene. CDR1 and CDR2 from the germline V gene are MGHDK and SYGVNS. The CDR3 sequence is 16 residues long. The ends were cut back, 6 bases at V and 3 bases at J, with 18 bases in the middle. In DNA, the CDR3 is TGTGCCAGCAGCTCCGGCGACCTACAGCTCAATCAGCCCCAGCATTTT. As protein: CASSSGDLQLNQPQHF.

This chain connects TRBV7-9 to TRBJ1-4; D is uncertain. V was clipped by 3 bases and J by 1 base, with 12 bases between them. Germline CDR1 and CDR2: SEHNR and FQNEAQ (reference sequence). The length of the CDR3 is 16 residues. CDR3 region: CASSFVTYRTNEKLFF. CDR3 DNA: TGTGCCAGCAGCTTCGTTACGTACAGAACTAATGAAAAACTGTTTTTT.

CDR3 nucleotide sequence: TGTGCCAGCAGCGACCAGGGGGCTATCACTGAAGCTTTCTTT. Amino acids: CASSDQGAITEAFF. The chain employs TRBV11-2 and TRBJ1-1, with 8 bases fitting TRBD1. The CDR3 contains 14 residues. Trimming at V came to 5 bases and at J to 4 bases, leaving 6 bases not matched to a gene. CDR1 is SGHAT, CDR2 FQNNGV, per germline.

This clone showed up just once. CDR3 sequence: CASSFVSGGSDTQYF. In DNA, the CDR3 is TGTGCCAGCAGTTTCGTTAGCGGGGGATCAGATACGCAGTATTTT. The rearrangement uses TRBV27 and TRBJ2-3; TRBD2 matches at 9 bases. The CDR3 consists of 15 residues. V trimming: 3 bases; J trimming: 4 bases; junction bases outside the gene matches: 5. Germline V gene data show CDR1 as MNHEY and CDR2 as SMNVEV (reference sequence).

DNA of the CDR3: TGTGCCAGCAGTTGGGCAGGGGGCGGCTTGGGTACTGAAGCTTTCTTT. Translated: CASSWAGGGLGTEAFF. The rearrangement joins TRBV6-2 or TRBV6-3 to TRBJ1-1; 8 nucleotides match TRBD1. CDR1 and CDR2 from the germline V gene are MNHEY and SVGEGT. V lost 4 bases and J lost 5; bases outside the gene matches: 12. The length of the CDR3 is 16 residues.

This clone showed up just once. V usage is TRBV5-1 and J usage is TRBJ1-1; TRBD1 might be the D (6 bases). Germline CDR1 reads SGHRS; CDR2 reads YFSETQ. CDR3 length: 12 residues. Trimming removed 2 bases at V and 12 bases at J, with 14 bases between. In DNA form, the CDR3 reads TGCGCCAGCAGCTTAAACAGGGATGTGACTTTCTTT. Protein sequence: CASSLNRDVTFF.

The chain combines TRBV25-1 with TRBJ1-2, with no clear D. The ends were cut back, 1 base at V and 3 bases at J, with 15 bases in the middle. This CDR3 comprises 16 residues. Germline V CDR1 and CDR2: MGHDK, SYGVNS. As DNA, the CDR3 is TGTGCCAGCAGTGAATCAGCGGCAGGATTCTACTATGGCTACACCTTC. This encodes CASSESAAGFYYGYTF.